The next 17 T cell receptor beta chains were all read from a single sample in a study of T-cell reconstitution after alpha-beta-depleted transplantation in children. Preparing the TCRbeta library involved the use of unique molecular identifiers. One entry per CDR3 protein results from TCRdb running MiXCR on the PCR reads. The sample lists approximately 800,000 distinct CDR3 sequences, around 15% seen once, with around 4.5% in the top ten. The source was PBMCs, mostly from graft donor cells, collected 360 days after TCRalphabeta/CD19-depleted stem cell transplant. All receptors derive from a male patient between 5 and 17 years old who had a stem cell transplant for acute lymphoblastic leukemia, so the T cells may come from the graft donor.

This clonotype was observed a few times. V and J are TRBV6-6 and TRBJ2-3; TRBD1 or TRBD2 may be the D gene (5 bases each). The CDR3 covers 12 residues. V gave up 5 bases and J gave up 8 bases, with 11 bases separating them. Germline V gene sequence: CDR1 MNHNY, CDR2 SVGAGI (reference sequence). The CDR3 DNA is TGTGCCAGCAGTGGGGGTCAAGGTACGCAGTATTTT. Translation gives CASSGGQGTQYF.

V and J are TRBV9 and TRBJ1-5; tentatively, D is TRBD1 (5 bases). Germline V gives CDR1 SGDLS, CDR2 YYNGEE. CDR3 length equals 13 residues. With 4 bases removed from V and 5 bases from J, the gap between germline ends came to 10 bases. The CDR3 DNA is TGTGCCAGCAGCTTACAGGAGGATCAGCCCCAGCATTTT. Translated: CASSLQEDQPQHF.

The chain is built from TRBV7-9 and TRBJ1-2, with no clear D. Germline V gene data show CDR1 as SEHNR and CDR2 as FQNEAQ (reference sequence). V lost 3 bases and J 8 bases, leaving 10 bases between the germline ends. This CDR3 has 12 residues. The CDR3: CASSFTGSGYTF. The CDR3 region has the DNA TGTGCCAGCAGCTTCACGGGTTCCGGCTACACCTTC.

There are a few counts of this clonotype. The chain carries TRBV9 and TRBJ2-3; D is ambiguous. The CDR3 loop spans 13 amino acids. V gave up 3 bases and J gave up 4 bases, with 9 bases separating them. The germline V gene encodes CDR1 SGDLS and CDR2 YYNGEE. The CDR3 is CASSARVPDTQYF. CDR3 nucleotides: TGTGCCAGCAGCGCAAGGGTTCCAGATACGCAGTATTTT.

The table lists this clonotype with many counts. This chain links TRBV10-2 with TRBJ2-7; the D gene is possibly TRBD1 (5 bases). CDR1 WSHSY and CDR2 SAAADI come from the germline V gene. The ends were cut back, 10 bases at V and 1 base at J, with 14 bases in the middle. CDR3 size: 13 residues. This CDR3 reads CATREGKSYEQYF. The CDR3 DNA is TGCGCCACCAGGGAAGGGAAGTCCTACGAGCAGTACTTC.

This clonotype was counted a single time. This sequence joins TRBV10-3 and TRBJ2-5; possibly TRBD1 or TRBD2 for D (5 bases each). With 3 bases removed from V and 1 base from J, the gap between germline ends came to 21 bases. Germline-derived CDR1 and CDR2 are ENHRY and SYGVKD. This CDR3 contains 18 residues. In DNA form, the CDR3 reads TGTGCCATCAGTGAAGGGGAATGGGGCAGGGAGATCCAAGAGACCCAGTACTTC. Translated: CAISEGEWGREIQETQYF.

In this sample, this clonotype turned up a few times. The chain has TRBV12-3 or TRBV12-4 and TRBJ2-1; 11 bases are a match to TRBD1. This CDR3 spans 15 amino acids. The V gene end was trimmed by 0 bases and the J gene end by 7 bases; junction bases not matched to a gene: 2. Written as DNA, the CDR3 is TGTGCCAGCAGTTTAGCTGGGACAGGGGGGAATGAGCAGTTCTTC. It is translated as CASSLAGTGGNEQFF.

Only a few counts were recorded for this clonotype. CDR3: CASSRTGQNYEQYF. CDR3 sequence (DNA): TGTGCCAGCTCGCGGACAGGACAGAACTACGAGCAGTACTTC. The V call is TRBV18, the J call TRBJ2-7, with 7 bases lining up with TRBD1. The CDR3 has 14 amino acids. Germline V lookup: CDR1 KGHSH, CDR2 LQKENI. V lost 6 bases, J lost 3 bases, and 8 bases stayed unmatched.

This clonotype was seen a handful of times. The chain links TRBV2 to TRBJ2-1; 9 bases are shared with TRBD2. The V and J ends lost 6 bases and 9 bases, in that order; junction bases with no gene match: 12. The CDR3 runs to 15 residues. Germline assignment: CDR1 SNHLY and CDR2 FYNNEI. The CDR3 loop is CASRPWAGGPAEQFF. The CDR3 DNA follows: TGTGCCAGCAGACCCTGGGCGGGAGGGCCAGCTGAGCAGTTCTTC. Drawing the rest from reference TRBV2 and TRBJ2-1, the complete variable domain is EPEVTQTPSHQVTQMGQEVILRCVPISNHLYFYWYRQILGQKVEFLVSFYNNEISEKSEIFDDQFSVERPDGSNFTLKIRSTKLEDSAMYFCASRPWAGGPAEQFFGPGTRLTVL.

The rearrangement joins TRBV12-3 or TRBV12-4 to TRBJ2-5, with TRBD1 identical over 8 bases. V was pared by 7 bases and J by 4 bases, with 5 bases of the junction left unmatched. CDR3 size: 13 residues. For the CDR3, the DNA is TGTGCCAGCACCAAGACAGGGGTAGAGACCCAGTACTTC. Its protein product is CASTKTGVETQYF.

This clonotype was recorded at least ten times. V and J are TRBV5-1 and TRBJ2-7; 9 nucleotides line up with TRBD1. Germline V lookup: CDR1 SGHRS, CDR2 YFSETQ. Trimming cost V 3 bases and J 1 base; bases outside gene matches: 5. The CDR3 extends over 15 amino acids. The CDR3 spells CASSWLDRGSYEQYF. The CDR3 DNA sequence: TGCGCCAGCAGCTGGCTGGACAGGGGATCCTACGAGCAGTACTTC. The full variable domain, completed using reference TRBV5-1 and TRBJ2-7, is KAGVTQTPRYLIKTRGQQVTLSCSPISGHRSVSWYQQTPGQGLQFLFEYFSETQRNKGNFPGRFSGRQFSNSRSEMNVSTLELGDSALYLCASSWLDRGSYEQYFGPGTRLTVT.

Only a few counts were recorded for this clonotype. CDR3 DNA sequence: TGTGCCAGTAGTGTGGGACAGCCTTTGAAAGAGCAGTACTTC. Translated, it gives CASSVGQPLKEQYF. The V gene is TRBV19, the J gene TRBJ2-7, with 7 bases matching TRBD1. This CDR3 spans 14 amino acids. V shed 5 bases and J 7 bases; nucleotides not matched to a gene: 11. CDR1 and CDR2 (germline): LNHDA, SQIVND (reference sequence).

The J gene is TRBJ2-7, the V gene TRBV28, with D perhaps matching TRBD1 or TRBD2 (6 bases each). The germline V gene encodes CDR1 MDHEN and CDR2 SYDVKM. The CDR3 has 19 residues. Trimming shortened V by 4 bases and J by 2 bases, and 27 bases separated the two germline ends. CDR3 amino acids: CASSSPPGAWSRSAYEQYF. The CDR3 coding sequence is TGTGCCAGCAGTTCCCCCCCGGGGGCCTGGAGCAGGTCCGCCTACGAGCAGTACTTC.

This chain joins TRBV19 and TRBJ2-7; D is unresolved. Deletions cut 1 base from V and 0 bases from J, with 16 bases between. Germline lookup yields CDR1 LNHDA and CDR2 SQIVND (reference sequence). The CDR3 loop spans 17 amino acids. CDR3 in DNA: TGTGCCAGTAGTATAGCCCCCACGGGCTTGAGCTCCTACGAGCAGTACTTC. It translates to CASSIAPTGLSSYEQYF.

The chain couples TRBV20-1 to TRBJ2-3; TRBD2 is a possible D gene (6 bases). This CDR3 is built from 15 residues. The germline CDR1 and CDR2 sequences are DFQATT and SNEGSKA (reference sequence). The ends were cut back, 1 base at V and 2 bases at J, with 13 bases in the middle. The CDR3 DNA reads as TGCAGTGCTAGAGTCTCCGGACTATTCACAGATACGCAGTATTTT. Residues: CSARVSGLFTDTQYF.

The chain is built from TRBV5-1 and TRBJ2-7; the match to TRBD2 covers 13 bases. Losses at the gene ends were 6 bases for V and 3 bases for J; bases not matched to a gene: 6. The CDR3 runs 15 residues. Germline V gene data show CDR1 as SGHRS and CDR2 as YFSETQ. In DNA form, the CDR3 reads TGCGCCAGCATCAGACTAGCGGGAGGTCTCTACGAGCAGTACTTC. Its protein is CASIRLAGGLYEQYF.

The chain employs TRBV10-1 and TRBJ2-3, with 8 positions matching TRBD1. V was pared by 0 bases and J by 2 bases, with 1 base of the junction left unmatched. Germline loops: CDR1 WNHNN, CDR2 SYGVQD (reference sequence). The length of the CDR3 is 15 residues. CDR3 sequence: CASSESRGLTDTQYF. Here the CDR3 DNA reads TGCGCCAGCAGTGAGTCCAGGGGGCTCACAGATACGCAGTATTTT.